What follows are 4 T cell receptor beta chains derived from one specimen sequenced in a study of T cell repertoires in cytomegalovirus infection. TCRdb analysed the reads with MiXCR anew, one entry per CDR3 protein. The sample records approximately 120,000 distinct CDR3 sequences, roughly 30% being singletons. No antigens are known for them. The material sequenced was CD8+ T cells from cultured PBMCs, taken from culture after CMV antigen stimulation. These receptors originate from a human donor in good health (CMV status not recorded). Some clones in this sample may be carry-over from other donors' samples.

In its sample, this clonotype was seen once. This chain links TRBV5-8 with TRBJ1-5, with TRBD1 matching over 8 bases. After removal of 4 bases from V and 2 bases from J, the junction contained 8 bases not matched to a gene. CDR1 and CDR2 (germline): SGHTS, YDEGEE. The length of the CDR3 is 16 residues. CDR3 sequence (DNA): TGTGCCAGCAGCACCCTGGACAGGGTGGGCAATCAGCCCCAGCATTTT. It translates to CASSTLDRVGNQPQHF.

This chain uses TRBV12-3 or TRBV12-4 with TRBJ2-5, with 7 positions matching TRBD2. This CDR3 has 14 amino acids. V gave up 2 bases and J gave up 2 bases; unmatched junction bases: 2. CDR3 region: CASSLWRGQETQYF. The CDR3 DNA follows: TGTGCCAGCAGTTTATGGCGGGGGCAAGAGACCCAGTACTTC.

The V call is TRBV5-4, the J call TRBJ2-5; 10 nucleotides line up with TRBD1. After removal of 0 bases from V and 2 bases from J, the junction contained 1 base not matched to a gene. This CDR3 has 15 residues. Germline V gene data show CDR1 as SGHNT and CDR2 as YYREEE (reference sequence). The CDR3 bases are TGTGCCAGCAGCTTGGGGACAGGGGGACAAGAGACCCAGTACTTC. This encodes CASSLGTGGQETQYF.

This clonotype was counted ten times or more. The rearrangement uses TRBV7-2 and TRBJ1-5; possibly TRBD1 for D (6 bases). This CDR3 has 14 residues. Germline assignment: CDR1 SGHTA and CDR2 FQGNSA. Between the trimmed V and J ends, which lost 5 bases and 11 bases, there was a span of 19 bases. The CDR3 nucleotides are TGTGCCAGCAGCCAAACCGGGGGCCCGATAGCCCAGCATTTT. Its translation is CASSQTGGPIAQHF.